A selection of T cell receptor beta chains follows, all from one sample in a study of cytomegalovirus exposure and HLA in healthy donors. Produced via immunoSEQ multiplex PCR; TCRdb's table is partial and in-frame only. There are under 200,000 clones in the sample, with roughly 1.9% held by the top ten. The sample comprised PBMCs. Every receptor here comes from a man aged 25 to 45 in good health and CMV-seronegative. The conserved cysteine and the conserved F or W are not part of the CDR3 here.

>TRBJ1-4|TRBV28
ASSQSQGVNEKLF
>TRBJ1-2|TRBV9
ASTATGYGYT
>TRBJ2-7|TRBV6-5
ASSYSPVGQGGEQY
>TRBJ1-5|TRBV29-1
SVLDRGYNQPQH
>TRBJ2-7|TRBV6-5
ASRRQGSYEQY
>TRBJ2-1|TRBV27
ASSPSSFSYNEQF
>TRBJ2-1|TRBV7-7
ASSLTSGSHNEQF
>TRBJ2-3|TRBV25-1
ASRDTDTQY
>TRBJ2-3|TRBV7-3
ASSSGTNTDTQC
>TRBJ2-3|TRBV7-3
ASSSQGQAQY
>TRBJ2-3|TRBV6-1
ASSTLGGSTDTQY